These 10 T cell receptor beta chains came from one sample sequenced in a study of CD8 T cells in ankylosing spondylitis. MiXCR, applied by TCRdb to the 5' RACE reads, yields one record per CDR3 protein. In the table there are about 220,000 distinct CDR3 sequences, about 10% of which are singletons. The source material was blood, either unsorted or a sorted T cell fraction (not recorded which). The source is a male donor with ankylosing spondylitis or in good health (not recorded which).

This chain uses TRBV24-1 with TRBJ2-1; tentatively, D is TRBD2 (7 bases). Germline V gene data show CDR1 as KGHDR and CDR2 as SFDVKD. V lost 9 bases and J 15 bases, leaving 20 bases between the germline ends. The CDR3 has 12 residues. The CDR3 sequence is CATQGTTQIAFF. In nucleotides, the CDR3 is TGTGCCACCCAGGGGACTACCCAGATAGCGTTCTTC.

A few counts support this clonotype. This sequence joins TRBV11-2 and TRBJ2-7; 7 bases are a match to TRBD1. Germline V CDR1 and CDR2: SGHAT, FQNNGV. The length of the CDR3 is 13 residues. J was trimmed by 3 bases and V by 6 bases; bases with no gene match: 5. The DNA of the CDR3 is TGTGCCAGCAGTTGGGACAGCCACTACGAGCAGTACTTC. It is translated as CASSWDSHYEQYF.

The rearrangement uses TRBV20-1 and TRBJ2-1, with 12 bases that match TRBD2. The CDR3 runs 14 residues. V lost 7 bases to trimming and J lost 10 bases; unmatched junction nucleotides: 11. Germline V lookup: CDR1 DFQATT, CDR2 SNEGSKA (reference sequence). The CDR3: CSVTSSSGGVEQFF. In DNA form, the CDR3 reads TGCAGTGTTACGTCGTCTAGCGGGGGGGTAGAGCAGTTCTTC.

This clonotype was seen repeatedly, ten times or more. This chain uses TRBV20-1 with TRBJ2-7; the match to TRBD1 covers 8 bases. With V trimmed by 5 bases and J by 0 bases, 9 bases remained unmatched. Germline CDR1 reads DFQATT; CDR2 reads SNEGSKA (reference sequence). The CDR3 totals 15 residues. CDR3 amino acids: CSAVGTGRSSYEQYF. The CDR3 DNA is TGCAGTGCTGTAGGGACAGGACGTAGCTCCTACGAGCAGTACTTC.

In this sample, this clonotype turned up many times. The chain joins TRBV20-1 to TRBJ2-4; possibly TRBD1 for D (6 bases). V gave up 6 bases and J gave up 9 bases, with 21 bases separating them. CDR3 length: 14 residues. CDR1 is DFQATT and CDR2 is SNEGSKA in the germline V gene (reference sequence). The CDR3, as DNA: TGCAGTGCCGAGCCCGACAGGCCTAAGGGCATTCAGTACTTC. This sequence encodes CSAEPDRPKGIQYF.

This clonotype was detected a few times. The chain carries TRBV7-2 and TRBJ2-7, with D tentatively TRBD2 (7 bases). With 4 bases removed from V and 3 bases from J, the gap between germline ends came to 16 bases. The CDR3 consists of 15 residues. Germline loops: CDR1 SGHTA, CDR2 FQGNSA. CDR3: CASSWGQAGSYEQYF. CDR3 sequence (DNA): TGTGCCAGCAGCTGGGGGCAAGCGGGGAGCTACGAGCAGTACTTC.

This clonotype was detected ten times or more. This chain uses TRBV6-2 or TRBV6-3 with TRBJ2-3; D is possibly TRBD2 (6 bases). Trimming cost V 5 bases and J 5 bases, with 17 bases left between them. CDR3 length: 15 residues. Germline lookup yields CDR1 MNHEY and CDR2 SVGEGT. This CDR3 is CASSTSPEGLDTQYF. CDR3 nucleotide sequence: TGTGCCAGCAGTACATCTCCGGAGGGTCTAGATACGCAGTATTTT.

At least ten counts were recorded for this clonotype. This chain joins TRBV7-9 and TRBJ2-7; possibly TRBD1 for D (6 bases). The V gene's germline CDR1 is SEHNR and CDR2 FQNEAQ (reference sequence). Trimming cost V 5 bases and J 2 bases, with 16 bases left between them. The length of the CDR3 is 15 residues. CDR3 region: CASSPKDSTTYEQYF. The CDR3 DNA reads TGTGCCAGCAGCCCGAAGGACAGCACAACCTACGAGCAGTACTTC.

The CDR3 protein is CASKPGQGIPFTSYEQYF. The CDR3 DNA follows: TGTGCCAGCAAGCCGGGACAGGGGATCCCATTTACCTCCTACGAGCAGTACTTC. The genes are TRBV21-1 and TRBJ2-7; the DNA was not used to check the table's D call, TRBD1. TRBV21-1 is annotated as a pseudogene. CDR3 length equals 18 residues.

The table lists this clonotype with a count of one. The junction differs from germline at one of its ends, possibly a read error. CDR3 nucleotides: TGTGCCACCAGCAGAGACCAGGGGCCCGACTTTTATGGCGACACCTTC. Amino acids: CATSRDQGPDFYGDTF. The gene calls are TRBV15 and TRBJ1-2; possibly TRBD1 for D (6 bases). Germline CDR1 is LNHNV and CDR2 is YYDKDF (reference sequence). The CDR3 spans 16 residues.